The rows below give T cell receptor beta chains drawn from one sample of a study of T cells in Graves' hyperthyroidism and ophthalmopathy. TCRdb ran MiXCR on the multiplex PCR reads and lists one entry per CDR3 protein. The table includes about 600,000 distinct CDR3 sequences, around 15% detected once. The sample taken for sequencing was blood. The receptors stem from a woman in her forties with Graves' ophthalmopathy. Each CDR3 is given with its conserved first and last residue. The D gene is left open where the match is weak. A clone size is listed for some rows: how often the clone was seen (once, few, many), or a class if it is expanded.

>TRBV10-3|.|.|TRBJ1-6
CAISEGTAALHF
TGTGCCATCAGTGAAGGCACCGCCGCCCTCCACTTT
>TRBV11-2|.|many|TRBJ2-1
CASSRTSLAYGEQFF
TGTGCCAGCAGCCGAACCTCTCTAGCGTACGGTGAGCAGTTCTTC
>TRBV24-1|TRBD2|few|TRBJ2-3
CATSDSGGDDTQYF
TGTGCCACCAGTGATAGCGGGGGGGACGATACGCAGTATTTT
>TRBV20-1|TRBD1|many|TRBJ1-1
CSAPQGGSGTEAFF
TGCAGTGCTCCCCAGGGGGGTAGTGGGACTGAAGCTTTCTTT
>TRBV12-3/TRBV12-4|.|many|TRBJ1-5
CASRTDNQPQHF
TGTGCCAGCAGGACTGACAATCAGCCCCAGCATTTT
>TRBV11-2|.|many|TRBJ2-3
CASSLRILALSTDTQYF
TGTGCCAGCAGCTTAAGAATTTTAGCGCTGAGCACAGATACGCAGTATTTT
>TRBV6-1|TRBD1|few|TRBJ1-5
CASSRGQGAHQPQHF
TGTGCCAGCAGTAGGGGACAGGGGGCGCATCAGCCCCAGCATTTT
>TRBV10-3|.|few|TRBJ1-3
CAIGEWTSGNTIYF
TGTGCCATCGGTGAGTGGACCAGTGGAAACACCATATATTTT
>TRBV6-5|.|few|TRBJ2-3
CASSYSSDRYDTQYF
TGTGCCAGCAGTTACTCTAGCGACCGTTACGATACGCAGTATTTT
>TRBV28|TRBD1|many|TRBJ2-1
CASSFPQGAVYNEQFF
TGTGCCAGCAGTTTTCCACAGGGGGCGGTTTACAATGAGCAGTTCTTC
>TRBV11-2|.|few|TRBJ2-2
CASSWTSANTGELFF
TGTGCCAGCAGCTGGACATCCGCGAACACCGGGGAGCTGTTTTTT
>TRBV28|TRBD1|many|TRBJ2-3
CASSFRDRGTDTQYF
TGTGCCAGCAGTTTCCGGGACAGGGGAACAGATACGCAGTATTTT
>TRBV28|TRBD2|many|TRBJ2-1
CASTTASGSTGNEQFF
TGTGCCAGCACTACGGCTAGCGGGAGCACGGGGAATGAGCAGTTCTTC
>TRBV7-8|.|many|TRBJ2-7
CASSLANREAIYEQYF
TGTGCCAGCAGCTTAGCCAACCGGGAAGCCATATACGAGCAGTACTTC
>TRBV11-2|.|few|TRBJ2-1
CASSLEGTYGYNEQFF
TGTGCCAGCAGCTTGGAGGGGACGTATGGCTACAATGAGCAGTTCTTC
>TRBV24-1|TRBD2|many|TRBJ2-3
CATSDPSGKSTDTQYF
TGTGCCACCAGTGATCCGAGCGGGAAGAGCACAGATACGCAGTATTTT
>TRBV12-3/TRBV12-4|.|many|TRBJ2-3
CASSSVVDTQYF
TGTGCCAGCAGTTCAGTCGTCGATACGCAGTATTTT
>TRBV20-1|TRBD2|.|TRBJ2-3
CSARDSMLAGSTDTQYF
TGCAGTGCTAGAGACAGTATGCTAGCGGGCAGCACAGATACGCAGTATTTT
>TRBV18|.|many|TRBJ1-1
CASSPPLASRGTEAFF
TGTGCCAGCTCACCCCCTTTGGCTTCGCGGGGCACTGAAGCTTTCTTT
>TRBV18|TRBD1|few|TRBJ2-2
CASSPNTQGTRELFF
TGTGCCAGCTCACCAAATACACAGGGGACCAGGGAGCTGTTTTTT
>TRBV5-5|.|few|TRBJ2-3
CASSSLQTHTQYF
TGTGCCAGCAGCTCCCTTCAAACACATACGCAGTATTTT
>TRBV5-1|.|few|TRBJ1-1
CASTGTLNAEAFF
TGCGCCAGCACAGGGACCTTGAACGCTGAAGCTTTCTTT
>TRBV28|TRBD1|many|TRBJ2-7
CASSLGRGYEQYF
TGTGCCAGCAGTTTAGGCAGGGGGTACGAGCAGTACTTC
>TRBV6-1|TRBD1|.|TRBJ1-5
CASSAGQANQPQHF
TGTGCCAGCAGTGCCGGACAGGCCAATCAGCCCCAGCATTTT
>TRBV6-6|.|.|TRBJ2-2
CASSYSRVTGELFF
TGTGCCAGCAGTTACTCGAGAGTCACCGGGGAGCTGTTTTTT
>TRBV5-1|.|.|TRBJ2-3
CASSLVGGGADTQYF
TGCGCCAGCAGCTTGGTCGGGGGCGGTGCAGATACGCAGTATTTT
>TRBV15|TRBD2|.|TRBJ2-7
CATSRDWVRESYEQYF
TGTGCCACCAGCAGAGATTGGGTGCGGGAGTCCTACGAGCAGTACTTC
>TRBV20-1|.|many|TRBJ2-7
CSASEHNAGSDYEQYF
TGCAGTGCTAGTGAACACAACGCGGGGTCAGACTACGAGCAGTACTTC
>TRBV12-3/TRBV12-4|TRBD1|many|TRBJ1-5
CASSPGTGQGQPQHF
TGTGCCAGCAGTCCCGGGACAGGGCAGGGTCAGCCCCAGCATTTT
>TRBV11-1|.|many|TRBJ2-1
CASSVERVHEQFF
TGTGCCAGCAGCGTGGAGCGGGTGCATGAGCAGTTCTTC
>TRBV12-3/TRBV12-4|.|many|TRBJ2-7
CASSRRGSYEQYF
TGTGCCAGCAGCCGTCGGGGGTCGTACGAGCAGTACTTC
>TRBV6-1|.|few|TRBJ1-4
CASSEAAANEKLFF
TGTGCCAGCAGTGAGGCAGCAGCTAATGAAAAACTGTTTTTT
>TRBV3-1|.|many|TRBJ2-7
CASSQESRGDEQYF
TGTGCCAGCAGCCAAGAGAGCAGGGGAGACGAGCAGTACTTC
>TRBV18|.|many|TRBJ2-4
CASSPLAKNIQYF
TGTGCCAGCTCACCACTAGCCAAAAACATTCAGTACTTC
>TRBV7-9|.|.|TRBJ1-4
CASSPRDIATNEKLFF
TGTGCCAGCAGCCCGAGGGACATTGCAACTAATGAAAAACTGTTTTTT
>TRBV12-3/TRBV12-4|.|many|TRBJ2-1
CASSLALSKVLNEQFF
TGTGCCAGCAGTTTAGCGCTTAGCAAAGTGCTCAATGAGCAGTTCTTC
>TRBV5-1|TRBD1|.|TRBJ1-4
CASSQGQEINEKLFF
TGCGCCAGCAGCCAAGGACAGGAGATTAATGAAAAACTGTTTTTT
>TRBV2|.|many|TRBJ2-7
CASSEQGGPYEQYF
TGTGCCAGCAGTGAACAGGGCGGACCCTACGAGCAGTACTTC
>TRBV5-1|.|few|TRBJ1-2
CASRLLSGMGYGYTF
TGCGCCAGCCGGCTCCTATCGGGGATGGGCTATGGCTACACCTTC
>TRBV5-6|TRBD2|few|TRBJ2-5
CASSTGLFQETQYF
TGTGCCAGCAGCACGGGACTATTCCAAGAGACCCAGTACTTC
>TRBV10-3|.|.|TRBJ2-5
CAISESKEETQYF
TGTGCCATCAGTGAGTCGAAAGAGGAGACCCAGTACTTC
>TRBV5-1|TRBD1|.|TRBJ2-2
CASTPDRPGELFF
TGCGCCAGCACCCCGGACAGGCCCGGGGAGCTGTTTTTT
>TRBV19|.|many|TRBJ2-1
CASSYRDNYNEQFF
TGTGCCAGCAGTTACCGGGACAACTACAATGAGCAGTTCTTC
>TRBV27|TRBD1|.|TRBJ1-3
CASSRPADRGSSGNTIYF
TGTGCCAGCAGCCGACCCGCAGACAGGGGGTCCTCTGGAAACACCATATATTTT
>TRBV29-1|.|once|TRBJ2-1
CSVEDPDRSSYNEQFF
TGCAGCGTTGAAGATCCCGACCGCAGCTCCTACAATGAGCAGTTCTTC
>TRBV20-1|.|many|TRBJ1-1
CSARVGDLNTEAFF
TGCAGTGCTAGAGTAGGGGATCTGAACACTGAAGCTTTCTTT
>TRBV27|TRBD2|few|TRBJ2-7
CASSLASGSYHEQYF
TGTGCCAGCAGTTTGGCTAGCGGGAGTTACCACGAGCAGTACTTC
>TRBV4-1|TRBD2|.|TRBJ2-1
CASSPLPTSGYNEQFF
TGCGCCAGTAGCCCCCTACCGACTAGCGGTTACAATGAGCAGTTCTTC
>TRBV5-1|.|few|TRBJ2-5
CASSLTEQETQYF
TGCGCCAGCAGCTTGACGGAACAAGAGACCCAGTACTTC